Shown below are 28 T cell receptor beta chains from a single sample sequenced in a study of early T cells in non-severe SARS-CoV-2 infection. TCRdb itself ran the 5' RACE reads through MiXCR, one entry per CDR3 protein. The sample has fewer than 35,000 distinct CDR3 sequences, 4.5% to 6.5% seen once; the top ten hold approximately 6.5%. Sequenced input: whole blood. The receptor set was obtained from an adult who was a healthcare worker with PCR-confirmed SARS-CoV-2 infection or an uninfected control (not recorded which).

In this sample, this clonotype turned up many times. V is TRBV5-6 and J is TRBJ2-1; D perhaps matches TRBD2 (6 bases). Germline assignment: CDR1 SGHDT and CDR2 YYEEEE. The CDR3 is 15 amino acids. Trimming stripped 4 bases from V and 6 bases from J, with 17 bases between. The CDR3 DNA is TGTGCCAGCAGCCCGGGGATAGGGGAGGTCAATGAGCAGTTCTTC. Residues: CASSPGIGEVNEQFF.

There are many counts of this clonotype. This rearrangement joins TRBV10-1 to TRBJ1-1, with TRBD1 matching 7 bases. Germline V gene sequence: CDR1 WNHNN, CDR2 SYGVQD (reference sequence). Trimming took 0 bases from V and 11 from J; bases not matched to a gene: 9. This CDR3 has 14 amino acids. CDR3 residues: CASSESTQGVDAFF. CDR3 nucleotide sequence: TGCGCCAGCAGTGAGTCGACTCAGGGGGTGGATGCTTTCTTT.

This clonotype was counted many times. The chain recombines TRBV4-1 with TRBJ2-1; a weak D match, TRBD2 (6 bases). V was cut by 4 bases and J by 5 bases, with 21 bases left in between. Germline V gives CDR1 MGHRA, CDR2 YSYEKL. The CDR3 spans 17 residues. CDR3 sequence reads: CASSRTPGQRVDNEQFF. The CDR3 nucleotides read TGCGCCAGCAGCCGAACACCGGGCCAGCGGGTAGACAATGAGCAGTTCTTC.

This clonotype came up a few times. V usage is TRBV20-1 and J usage is TRBJ1-2; 7 bases align to TRBD1. V was pared by 3 bases and J by 4 bases, with 8 bases of the junction left unmatched. The germline CDR1 and CDR2 sequences are DFQATT and SNEGSKA (reference sequence). The CDR3 totals 14 residues. The CDR3: CSARYRGSSYGYTF. CDR3 nucleotide sequence: TGCAGTGCTAGGTACAGGGGCAGCAGCTATGGCTACACCTTC.

This clonotype was detected ten times or more. CDR3 region: CASSLLGAELFF. The CDR3 region has the DNA TGTGCCAGCAGCTTGTTGGGGGCGGAACTGTTTTTT. V usage is TRBV5-4 and J usage is TRBJ1-4, with D possibly TRBD1 on 6 matching bases. Looked up from germline, CDR1 is SGHNT and CDR2 is YYREEE (reference sequence). The V end was cut by 1 base, the J end by 12 bases, with 10 bases between. The CDR3 spans 12 residues.

This clonotype was found many times. CDR3 protein: CASGRTRREEAYEQYF. For the CDR3, the DNA is TGTGCTAGTGGTCGGACCCGGCGGGAGGAGGCCTACGAGCAGTACTTC. The rearrangement joins TRBV12-5 to TRBJ2-7; 8 positions agree with TRBD2. Germline CDR1 and CDR2: LGHNT and FRNRAP. This CDR3 has 16 amino acids. V shed 5 bases, J shed 2 bases, and the junction held 11 bases outside the gene matches.

This clonotype came up a few times. V usage is TRBV20-1 and J usage is TRBJ1-1; D is possibly TRBD1 (5 bases). CDR1 is DFQATT, CDR2 SNEGSKA, per germline (reference sequence). V dropped 6 bases and J dropped 3 bases, with 14 bases sitting between them. The length of the CDR3 is 13 residues. CDR3 in amino acids: CSAQGPSDTEAFF. CDR3 in DNA: TGCAGTGCCCAGGGACCGTCGGACACTGAAGCTTTCTTT.

This clonotype occurred a few times. The rearrangement links TRBV18 to TRBJ2-5; D is unresolved. The length of the CDR3 is 15 residues. V was shortened by 2 bases and J by 4 bases, with 14 bases between the two germline ends. Germline values: CDR1 KGHSH, CDR2 LQKENI. CDR3 coding DNA: TGTGCCAGCTCACCATTCTGGGGAAACCGAGAGACCCAGTACTTC. As protein: CASSPFWGNRETQYF.

This clonotype appeared many times. The chain carries TRBV6-1 and TRBJ2-1, with D perhaps TRBD1 or TRBD2 (5 bases each). Per germline, CDR1 MNHNS and CDR2 SASEGT. This CDR3 is built from 16 residues. Trimming left V 5 bases short and J 0 bases short, with 14 bases between. DNA for the CDR3: TGTGCCAGCAGTAAGACACGGGACGCCTCCTACAATGAGCAGTTCTTC. Translated: CASSKTRDASYNEQFF.

This clonotype was seen a few times. The genes are TRBV7-2 and TRBJ1-4; D unresolved. CDR1 is SGHTA, CDR2 FQGNSA, per germline. This CDR3 has 13 residues. Trimming removed 6 bases at V and 8 bases at J, with 13 bases between. CDR3: CASSGFVDEKLFF. CDR3 nucleotides: TGTGCCAGCAGTGGGTTTGTTGACGAAAAACTGTTTTTT. Combining the CDR3 with reference TRBV7-2 and TRBJ1-4 gives the whole variable domain GAGVSQSPSNKVTEKGKDVELRCDPISGHTALYWYRQSLGQGLEFLIYFQGNSAPDKSGLPSDRFSAERTGGSVSTLTIQRTQQEDSAVYLCASSGFVDEKLFFGSGTQLSVL.

This clonotype was recorded at least ten times. The chain has TRBV18 and TRBJ2-1, with 10 positions matching TRBD2. Germline CDR1 and CDR2: KGHSH and LQKENI. CDR3 length: 16 amino acids. Trimming removed 1 base from V and 8 bases from J; junction bases left unmatched: 8. CDR3 in amino acids: CASSPQHLAGVDEQFF. CDR3 in DNA: TGTGCCAGCTCACCACAGCATCTAGCGGGAGTGGATGAGCAGTTCTTC.

In this sample, this clonotype turned up many times. The chain is built from TRBV7-2 and TRBJ2-1; no firm D call. Trimming removed 5 bases from V and 4 bases from J, with 6 bases in between. This CDR3 comprises 12 residues. The germline gives CDR1 SGHTA, CDR2 FQGNSA. The CDR3 sequence is CASSRIYNEQFF. The DNA of the CDR3 is TGTGCCAGCAGCCGAATATACAATGAGCAGTTCTTC. Together with reference TRBV7-2 and TRBJ2-1, the CDR3 gives the full variable domain: GAGVSQSPSNKVTEKGKDVELRCDPISGHTALYWYRQSLGQGLEFLIYFQGNSAPDKSGLPSDRFSAERTGGSVSTLTIQRTQQEDSAVYLCASSRIYNEQFFGPGTRLTVL.

In its sample, this clonotype was seen once. The gene calls are TRBV20-1 and TRBJ1-1, with 8 nucleotides matching TRBD1. Germline V CDR1 and CDR2: DFQATT, SNEGSKA (reference sequence). The trim removed 5 bases at V and 1 base at J, leaving 12 bases unmatched. The CDR3 consists of 16 residues. The CDR3 region has the DNA TGCAGTGCTGGAGGTAATATAGGGACAGGGAACACTGAAGCTTTCTTT. Translated: CSAGGNIGTGNTEAFF.

The chain carries TRBV3-1 and TRBJ2-2; D call uncertain. The germline V and J ends were trimmed by 3 bases and 8 bases, with 7 bases remaining between them. Germline CDR1 LGHDT, CDR2 YNNKEL (reference sequence). The CDR3 consists of 12 residues. The CDR3 region is CASSHPRGELFF. The CDR3 DNA reads TGTGCCAGCAGCCATCCGCGGGGGGAGCTGTTTTTT.

CDR3 sequence: CASSQAGGRARQFF. CDR3 in DNA: TGTGCCAGCAGCCAAGCGGGAGGGCGGGCTAGGCAGTTCTTC. The chain uses TRBV14 and TRBJ2-1; 8 bases fit TRBD2. Trimming took 1 base from V and 12 from J; bases not matched to a gene: 8. The germline V gene encodes CDR1 SGHDN and CDR2 FVKESK. The CDR3 totals 14 residues. The variable domain in full, completed from reference TRBV14 and TRBJ2-1, reads EAGVTQFPSHSVIEKGQTVTLRCDPISGHDNLYWYRRVMGKEIKFLLHFVKESKQDESGMPNNRFLAERTGGTYSTLKVQPAELEDSGVYFCASSQAGGRARQFFGPGTRLTVL.

This clonotype was picked up a small number of times. The V gene is TRBV6-4, the J gene TRBJ2-7; D remains ambiguous. This CDR3 region has 15 residues. V gave up 4 bases and J gave up 3 bases, with 16 bases separating them. Germline CDR1 MRHNA, CDR2 SNTAGT. The CDR3 protein is CASSGLTTVLYEQYF. CDR3 nucleotide sequence: TGTGCCAGCAGTGGGTTGACAACAGTCCTCTACGAGCAGTACTTC.

This clonotype showed up many times. This chain uses TRBV27 with TRBJ1-1; maybe TRBD1 (6 bases). Trimming stripped 8 bases from V and 5 bases from J, with 15 bases between. The CDR3 sequence is 13 residues long. Germline assignment: CDR1 MNHEY and CDR2 SMNVEV (reference sequence). CDR3 sequence: CASSPGRGTEAFF. Here the CDR3 DNA reads TGTGCCAGCTCCCCCGGGAGGGGGACTGAAGCTTTCTTT.

The table lists this clonotype with many counts. The rearrangement uses TRBV5-4 and TRBJ1-6; no definite D call. Germline values: CDR1 SGHNT, CDR2 YYREEE (reference sequence). V dropped 3 bases and J dropped 7 bases, with 14 bases sitting between them. This CDR3 comprises 15 residues. The CDR3, as DNA: TGTGCCAGCAGCTACGACGAGCGCCCAAATTCACCCCTCCACTTT. Protein: CASSYDERPNSPLHF. Looking up the rest from reference TRBV5-4 and TRBJ1-6 gives the full variable domain: ETGVTQSPTHLIKTRGQQVTLRCSSQSGHNTVSWYQQALGQGPQFIFQYYREEENGRGNFPPRFSGLQFPNYSSELNVNALELDDSALYLCASSYDERPNSPLHFGNGTRLTVT.

This clonotype came up many times. The J gene is TRBJ2-7, the V gene TRBV3-1; D is possibly TRBD2 (5 bases). V dropped 6 bases and J dropped 5 bases, with 8 bases sitting between them. CDR1 LGHDT and CDR2 YNNKEL come from the germline V gene (reference sequence). The length of the CDR3 is 11 residues. The CDR3 loop reads CASSLRDEQYF. DNA for the CDR3: TGTGCCAGCAGTCTGCGGGACGAGCAGTACTTC.

The gene calls are TRBV3-1 and TRBJ2-6; 7 bases match TRBD1. The germline gives CDR1 LGHDT, CDR2 YNNKEL (reference sequence). This CDR3 comprises 18 residues. V was clipped by 3 bases and J by 0 bases; unmatched bases: 8. Here the CDR3 DNA reads TGTGCCAGCAGCCAGCACCCGGGACAGAGCTCTGGGGCCAACGTCCTGACTTTC. Amino acids: CASSQHPGQSSGANVLTF.

This clonotype occurred many times. V and J are TRBV7-9 and TRBJ1-1, with D possibly being TRBD1 (6 bases). This CDR3 region has 14 residues. The V end lost 3 bases, the J end lost 0 bases, and 8 bases lay between the germline ends. Germline V gene data show CDR1 as SEHNR and CDR2 as FQNEAQ (reference sequence). The CDR3 is CASSLDRMNTEAFF. The CDR3 nucleotides are TGTGCCAGCAGCTTGGACAGAATGAACACTGAAGCTTTCTTT.

The chain employs TRBV5-1 and TRBJ1-1, with D unresolved. V was pared by 0 bases and J by 4 bases, with 10 bases between. The CDR3 runs to 14 residues. Germline V gene lookup returns CDR1 SGHRS and CDR2 YFSETQ. CDR3: CASSLVVGGTEAFF. The CDR3 DNA sequence: TGCGCCAGCAGCTTGGTCGTTGGCGGCACTGAAGCTTTCTTT.

The chain employs TRBV5-1 and TRBJ1-4, with D possibly being TRBD1 (5 bases). This CDR3 comprises 16 residues. Germline lookup yields CDR1 SGHRS and CDR2 YFSETQ. Trimming took 2 bases from V and 3 from J, leaving 14 bases between them. CDR3 in amino acids: CASSFGQPTANEKLFF. CDR3 coding DNA: TGCGCCAGCAGCTTCGGACAACCAACCGCTAATGAAAAACTGTTTTTT.

This clonotype was counted only a few times. V usage is TRBV5-1 and J usage is TRBJ2-5, with 11 bases identical to TRBD1. Per germline, CDR1 SGHRS and CDR2 YFSETQ. The CDR3 has 17 residues. Germline trimming cut 4 bases from V and 5 bases from J; bases unmatched to any gene: 13. CDR3 bases: TGCGCCAGCAGCACACACCCCCGGACAGGGGGCAGGGAGACCCAGTACTTC. Its protein product is CASSTHPRTGGRETQYF.

In this sample, this clonotype turned up many times. The genes are TRBV18 and TRBJ2-5, with a possible D match to TRBD1 (5 bases). The germline CDR1 and CDR2 sequences are KGHSH and LQKENI. The CDR3 runs to 16 residues. V was shortened by 0 bases and J by 3 bases, with 14 bases between the two germline ends. The CDR3 here is CASSPPTNQGEETQYF. CDR3 coding DNA: TGTGCCAGCTCACCACCGACAAACCAAGGGGAAGAGACCCAGTACTTC. Full variable domain (missing parts from reference TRBV18 and TRBJ2-5): NAGVMQNPRHLVRRRGQEARLRCSPMKGHSHVYWYRQLPEEGLKFMVYLQKENIIDESGMPKERFSAEFPKEGPSILRIQQVVRGDSAAYFCASSPPTNQGEETQYFGPGTRLLVL.

There are many counts of this clonotype. The rearrangement joins TRBV5-4 to TRBJ2-3; 8 bases line up with TRBD1. The germline gives CDR1 SGHNT, CDR2 YYREEE (reference sequence). CDR3 length equals 16 residues. The V and J ends lost 4 bases and 4 bases, in that order; junction bases with no gene match: 11. Written as DNA, the CDR3 is TGTGCCAGCAGCCCCATTGACAGGGGCTATGCAGATACGCAGTATTTT. Protein product: CASSPIDRGYADTQYF.

This clonotype was counted ten times or more. The chain employs TRBV6-6 and TRBJ2-7; weak D call: TRBD2 (6 bases). Trimming took 6 bases from V and 1 from J, leaving 16 bases between them. The CDR3 totals 15 residues. Germline V gives CDR1 MNHNY, CDR2 SVGAGI (reference sequence). The CDR3 region has the DNA TGTGCCAGCAGGTCCAGGGAAGGAGGGTCCTACGAGCAGTACTTC. It translates to CASRSREGGSYEQYF.

This clonotype was seen at least ten times. This chain uses TRBV5-1 with TRBJ1-1; 9 bases map to TRBD1. The CDR3 is made up of 15 amino acids. Losses at the gene ends were 5 bases for V and 11 bases for J; bases not matched to a gene: 16. The germline V gene has CDR1 SGHRS and CDR2 YFSETQ. The CDR3 bases are TGCGCCAGCAGGCCCGGGACAGGGAAATCGTGGGGGGCTTTCTTT. Its protein is CASRPGTGKSWGAFF.